This TCR beta chain emerged from a study of technical replicates of blood from a few donors (dated 2017 in TCRdb). Libraries were prepared through the immunoSEQ multiplex PCR assay. In its TCRdb copy, this immuneACCESS table keeps in-frame sequences only and misses some clones. Where compared with another copy, unresolved V genes explain less than half of these, and the others have no known cause. The sample contains some 81,000 clones, 75% to 95% of them found a single time. The top ten constitute around 0.26% of the sample. Counted from cysteine to phenylalanine, this CDR3 has 15 amino acids. Only the CDR3 DNA is retained, 45 bases long and in frame from the first base. V is clipped by 1 base and J by 4 bases, and the sequence between their germline boundaries is 14 bases long. The germline V gene supplies CDR1 SGHRS and CDR2 YFSETQ. Concerning this clone itself: Its antigen has not been determined. Within one base of it there is no much larger clone, and no base qualities were kept.

This TCR was recovered from a human donor in good health. Sequenced input: T cells isolated from PBMCs. The sequence links TRBV5-1 to TRBJ1-1, with the D gene not confidently named. The DNA is as follows: TGCGCCAGCAGCTTGTCTGGTCCAGGTCTCACTGAAGCTTTCTTT. The encoded protein is CASSLSGPGLTEAFF.